The clone carrying this TCR beta chain was seen ten or more times. Read data end 3 residues before the CDR3 end; the end is taken from the germline J gene. V gave up 6 bases and J gave up 1 base, with 13 bases separating them. Germline CDR1 reads SGHRS; CDR2 reads YFSETQ. This CDR3 spans 15 amino acids. The record originates from a study of T cell clonality in common variable immunodeficiency. Libraries were prepared by immunoSEQ multiplex PCR; TCRdb keeps only in-frame clonotypes and omits some of them. The table lists under 45,000 clones, no singletons, with approximately 3.5% in the top ten. Patients and controls were mostly of Caucasian heritage.

The chain uses TRBV5-1 and TRBJ2-2; D possibly corresponds to TRBD2 (6 bases). Sequenced sample: peripheral blood mononuclear cells. The receptor was isolated from a person aged 18 to 75 in good health. Here the CDR3 reads CASTERVMNTGELFF. CDR3 bases read: TGCGCCAGCACCGAGCGGGTCATGAACACCGGGGAG.